Below, 31 T cell receptor beta chains from the same sample are listed, as sequenced in a study of a mutant IDH1 vaccine in newly diagnosed glioma. No antigen is known for these receptors. Time point reported: week 47, end of study. Alongside topical imiquimod, each dose of vaccine comprised 300 ug of mutant IDH1 20-mer peptide. Produced via immunoSEQ multiplex PCR; TCRdb's table is partial and in-frame only. This table holds over 80,000 clones, more than 80% found once. The sample here was PBMCs, taken from a glioma patient whose treatment included an IDH1 peptide vaccine. The receptors originated from a middle-aged man with glioma.

The chain employs TRBV10-3 and TRBJ2-6; perhaps TRBD1 as D (6 bases). The V gene lost 4 bases and the J gene lost 2 bases, with 12 bases spanning the gap. CDR1 is ENHRY, CDR2 SYGVKD, per germline. This CDR3 region has 16 residues. The CDR3 is CAISGGQITGANVLTF. CDR3 coding DNA: TGTGCCATCAGTGGGGGGCAGATTACTGGGGCCAACGTCCTGACTTTC.

V is TRBV7-6 and J is TRBJ1-3; D gene ambiguous. Germline loops: CDR1 SGHVS, CDR2 FNYEAQ. Trimming left V 4 bases short and J 7 bases short, with 11 bases between. The CDR3 runs to 13 residues. The CDR3 sequence is CASSSPQRNTIYF. As DNA, the CDR3 is TGTGCCAGCAGCTCACCCCAAAGGAACACCATATATTTT. Looking up the rest from reference TRBV7-6 and TRBJ1-3 gives the full variable domain: GAGVSQSPRYKVTKRGQDVALRCDPISGHVSLYWYRQALGQGPEFLTYFNYEAQQDKSGLPNDRFSAERPEGSISTLTIQRTEQRDSAMYRCASSSPQRNTIYFGEGSWLTVV.

This chain connects TRBV6-5 to TRBJ1-2; D remains unclear. This CDR3 has 14 amino acids. Germline lookup yields CDR1 MNHEY and CDR2 SVGAGI. V was pared by 0 bases and J by 4 bases, with 9 bases between. CDR3 DNA: TGTGCCAGCAGTTACTCGAGGGTTAGCTATGGCTACACCTTC. It translates to CASSYSRVSYGYTF.

In this sample, this clone is medium-sized. The genes are TRBV27 and TRBJ2-7; D is ambiguous. Germline CDR1 and CDR2: MNHEY and SMNVEV (reference sequence). The CDR3 is made up of 11 amino acids. V was clipped by 4 bases and J by 5 bases, with 6 bases between them. Here the CDR3 reads CASSSRNEQYF. The CDR3 nucleotides read TGTGCCAGCAGTTCCCGTAACGAGCAGTACTTC.

The chain employs TRBV19 and TRBJ2-3; D is uncertain. Per germline, CDR1 LNHDA and CDR2 SQIVND (reference sequence). V lost 5 bases to trimming and J lost 2 bases, with 5 bases between them. CDR3 length equals 12 residues. CDR3 sequence: CASSALTDTQYF. The CDR3 bases are TGTGCCAGTAGTGCTCTCACAGATACGCAGTATTTT. Drawing the rest from reference TRBV19 and TRBJ2-3, the complete variable domain is DGGITQSPKYLFRKEGQNVTLSCEQNLNHDAMYWYRQDPGQGLRLIYYSQIVNDFQKGDIAEGYSVSREKKESFPLTVTSAQKNPTAFYLCASSALTDTQYFGPGTRLTVL.

V usage is TRBV10-1 and J usage is TRBJ2-6; D unclear. The ends were cut back, 4 bases at V and 0 bases at J, with 7 bases in the middle. Germline V CDR1 and CDR2: WNHNN, SYGVQD (reference sequence). CDR3 length: 15 residues. The CDR3 DNA is TGCGCCAGCAGTGCAGACGTCTCTGGGGCCAACGTCCTGACTTTC. It yields the protein CASSADVSGANVLTF.

The rearrangement uses TRBV5-1 and TRBJ1-1; no reliable D call. The length of the CDR3 is 14 residues. Deletions cut 3 bases from V and 1 base from J, with 10 bases between. CDR1 and CDR2 (germline): SGHRS, YFSETQ. The CDR3 sequence is CASSSIGWNTEAFF. The CDR3 DNA is TGCGCCAGCAGCTCAATCGGGTGGAACACTGAAGCTTTCTTT.

V and J are TRBV18 and TRBJ1-1, with TRBD1 matching over 11 bases. This CDR3 region has 16 residues. J gave up 11 bases and V 0 bases, and 11 bases lay outside the gene matches. Germline assignment: CDR1 KGHSH and CDR2 LQKENI. The CDR3 DNA reads TGTGCCAGCTCACCACCGGGGGACAGGGGGATTGGCGGGGCTTTCTTT. Translating it yields CASSPPGDRGIGGAFF. The full variable domain, rest sourced from reference TRBV18 and TRBJ1-1, is NAGVMQNPRHLVRRRGQEARLRCSPMKGHSHVYWYRQLPEEGLKFMVYLQKENIIDESGMPKERFSAEFPKEGPSILRIQQVVRGDSAAYFCASSPPGDRGIGGAFFGQGTRLTVV.

The chain is built from TRBV5-4 and TRBJ2-7, with 9 bases aligning to TRBD2. This CDR3 contains 14 residues. J was trimmed by 4 bases and V by 4 bases; bases with no gene match: 6. Germline lookup yields CDR1 SGHNT and CDR2 YYREEE (reference sequence). The DNA for the CDR3 is TGTGCCAGCAGCGCGGGACTAGCCGAGTACGAGCAGTACTTC. Translation gives CASSAGLAEYEQYF.

CDR3 coding DNA: TGTGCCAGCTCACCACTCTCGGGCGGGAGGGCTGCAAACTCCTACGAGCAGTACTTC. This translates into CASSPLSGGRAANSYEQYF. V usage is TRBV18 and J usage is TRBJ2-7, with 9 positions matching TRBD2. CDR1 is KGHSH, CDR2 LQKENI, per germline. V gave up 1 base and J gave up 0 bases; unmatched junction bases: 13. This CDR3 region has 19 residues.

The chain combines TRBV28 with TRBJ1-5; D remains unclear. Germline values: CDR1 MDHEN, CDR2 SYDVKM. The CDR3 is made up of 13 amino acids. V was shortened by 5 bases and J by 5 bases, with 10 bases between the two germline ends. The DNA of the CDR3 is TGTGCCAGCAGTCGGGGTTTCTATCAGCCCCAGCATTTT. It yields the protein CASSRGFYQPQHF.

The CDR3 loop reads CASSLAGETNEQFF. In DNA form, the CDR3 reads TGTGCCAGCAGTTTGGCGGGAGAAACGAATGAGCAGTTCTTC. This chain uses TRBV28 with TRBJ2-1; TRBD2 agrees at 7 bases. Germline V gene sequence: CDR1 MDHEN, CDR2 SYDVKM. V shed 3 bases and J 7 bases; nucleotides not matched to a gene: 6. The CDR3 covers 14 residues.

This sequence joins TRBV15 and TRBJ2-7; D is unclear. CDR1 is LNHNV, CDR2 YYDKDF, per germline (reference sequence). V lost 0 bases and J lost 2, with 8 bases in between. The CDR3 has 14 residues. The CDR3 spells CATSRDKVAYEQYF. As DNA, the CDR3 is TGTGCCACCAGCAGAGATAAGGTAGCCTACGAGCAGTACTTC.

The chain carries TRBV10-3 and TRBJ1-1; D remains ambiguous. CDR1 is ENHRY and CDR2 is SYGVKD in the germline V gene. The CDR3 consists of 14 residues. V was trimmed by 8 bases and J by 4 bases, leaving 17 bases between them. CDR3 loop: CAIVATEGPTEAFF. The CDR3 DNA sequence: TGTGCCATCGTCGCAACCGAGGGCCCCACTGAAGCTTTCTTT.

The chain is built from TRBV14 and TRBJ2-5, with 8 bases that match TRBD2. The CDR3 is 15 residues long. Per germline, CDR1 SGHDN and CDR2 FVKESK. The junction had 5 bases not matched to a gene; V was cut back by 4 bases and J by 1 base. DNA of the CDR3: TGTGCCAGCAGCCGACGGGGGGGGATCCAAGAGACCCAGTACTTC. Its translation: CASSRRGGIQETQYF. Drawing the rest from reference TRBV14 and TRBJ2-5, the complete variable domain is EAGVTQFPSHSVIEKGQTVTLRCDPISGHDNLYWYRRVMGKEIKFLLHFVKESKQDESGMPNNRFLAERTGGTYSTLKVQPAELEDSGVYFCASSRRGGIQETQYFGPGTRLLVL.

For the CDR3, the DNA is TGTGCCAGCAGTTATCGAAGAGACTACGAGCAGTACTTC. Its protein product is CASSYRRDYEQYF. The chain couples TRBV28 to TRBJ2-7; no clear D. CDR3 length equals 13 residues. Trimming stripped 4 bases from V and 3 bases from J, with 10 bases between. Looked up from germline, CDR1 is MDHEN and CDR2 is SYDVKM.

This clone was observed a few times. V and J are TRBV5-6 and TRBJ2-1, with 7 bases matching TRBD2. Germline CDR1 and CDR2: SGHDT and YYEEEE. V lost 5 bases, J lost 3 bases, and 11 bases stayed unmatched. The CDR3 consists of 16 residues. DNA for the CDR3: TGTGCCAGCAGTTACAACGGGGGGATGGTCTACAATGAGCAGTTCTTC. Protein: CASSYNGGMVYNEQFF. Full variable domain (missing parts from reference TRBV5-6 and TRBJ2-1): DAGVTQSPTHLIKTRGQQVTLRCSPKSGHDTVSWYQQALGQGPQFIFQYYEEEERQRGNFPDRFSGHQFPNYSSELNVNALLLGDSALYLCASSYNGGMVYNEQFFGPGTRLTVL.

The chain recombines TRBV27 with TRBJ2-7, with 12 positions matching TRBD2. The V and J ends lost 5 bases and 4 bases, in that order; junction bases with no gene match: 6. The CDR3 spans 15 residues. Germline lookup yields CDR1 MNHEY and CDR2 SMNVEV (reference sequence). The CDR3 reads CASSMLAGGPYEQYF. The CDR3 DNA follows: TGTGCCAGCAGTATGCTAGCGGGAGGGCCGTACGAGCAGTACTTC.

The rearrangement uses TRBV7-6 and TRBJ2-1; TRBD1 might be the D (6 bases). This CDR3 is 17 amino acids long. CDR1 is SGHVS and CDR2 is FNYEAQ in the germline V gene. With 2 bases removed from V and 7 bases from J, the gap between germline ends came to 21 bases. The CDR3 protein is CASSLFDQGPRVNEQFF. In nucleotides, the CDR3 is TGTGCCAGCAGCTTATTTGATCAGGGGCCTCGGGTGAATGAGCAGTTCTTC.

A few counts support this clone. The chain links TRBV7-8 to TRBJ1-4; D perhaps matches TRBD1 (6 bases). CDR3 length equals 16 residues. The germline CDR1 and CDR2 sequences are SGHVS and FQNEAQ. V was shortened by 5 bases and J by 4 bases, with 17 bases between the two germline ends. CDR3 amino acids: CASSRQQGAYNEKLFF. The CDR3 nucleotides are TGTGCCAGCAGCCGACAACAGGGAGCCTATAATGAAAAACTGTTTTTT.

The chain joins TRBV6-5 to TRBJ2-7, with TRBD1 matching over 9 bases. J gave up 3 bases and V 2 bases, and 5 bases lay outside the gene matches. CDR3 length: 15 amino acids. Per germline, CDR1 MNHEY and CDR2 SVGAGI. The CDR3 coding sequence is TGTGCCAGCAGTTACAGCGGACAGGGGTACTACGAGCAGTACTTC. Translation: CASSYSGQGYYEQYF.

This chain links TRBV7-2 with TRBJ1-5, with 8 bases lining up with TRBD1. V was clipped by 2 bases and J by 5 bases; unmatched bases: 5. This CDR3 comprises 15 residues. Germline V CDR1 and CDR2: SGHTA, FQGNSA. CDR3 residues: CASSLWAGGDQPQHF. DNA for the CDR3: TGTGCCAGCAGCTTATGGGCAGGGGGCGATCAGCCCCAGCATTTT.

The genes are TRBV19 and TRBJ2-3; TRBD1 matches at 7 bases. CDR3 length: 14 amino acids. Germline-derived CDR1 and CDR2 are LNHDA and SQIVND (reference sequence). V was clipped by 7 bases and J by 2 bases; unmatched bases: 6. The CDR3 is CASKTGTATDTQYF. CDR3 sequence (DNA): TGTGCCAGTAAGACAGGGACGGCCACAGATACGCAGTATTTT.

The rearrangement links TRBV7-9 to TRBJ1-1, with TRBD1 matching over 8 bases. The CDR3 length is 14 residues. J gave up 4 bases and V 7 bases, and 8 bases lay outside the gene matches. Per germline, CDR1 SEHNR and CDR2 FQNEAQ (reference sequence). The CDR3, as DNA: TGTGCCAGCATAGCGACAGGGGCGGCCACTGAAGCTTTCTTT. It is translated as CASIATGAATEAFF.

The V and J genes are TRBV18 and TRBJ2-3; 7 bases match TRBD1. V was clipped by 3 bases and J by 1 base; unmatched bases: 4. This CDR3 has 15 residues. CDR1 and CDR2 from the germline V gene are KGHSH and LQKENI. The CDR3 is CASSPTGARTDTQYF. CDR3 nucleotide sequence: TGTGCCAGCTCACCCACAGGGGCTCGCACAGATACGCAGTATTTT.

The chain links TRBV27 to TRBJ2-5; D not resolved. The V and J ends lost 7 bases and 5 bases respectively, with 14 bases between them. The CDR3 is 13 residues long. The germline V gene has CDR1 MNHEY and CDR2 SMNVEV (reference sequence). CDR3 protein: CASTDPQRETQYF. CDR3 nucleotides: TGTGCCAGCACCGACCCACAAAGGGAGACCCAGTACTTC.

V usage is TRBV7-9 and J usage is TRBJ2-7; 10 bases are a match to TRBD1. Germline V gene data show CDR1 as SEHNR and CDR2 as FQNEAQ (reference sequence). Germline trimming cut 5 bases from V and 5 bases from J; bases unmatched to any gene: 9. The CDR3 spans 15 residues. The CDR3 bases are TGTGCCAGCAGCCCTGGACAGGGGGTATGGAACGAGCAGTACTTC. This sequence encodes CASSPGQGVWNEQYF.

The genes are TRBV29-1 and TRBJ2-1; 10 nucleotides align to TRBD1. Germline lookup yields CDR1 SQVTM and CDR2 ANQGSEA. With V trimmed by 4 bases and J by 7 bases, 7 bases remained unmatched. The CDR3 has 14 residues. This CDR3 is CSVVRGTGENEQFF. CDR3 nucleotides: TGCAGCGTTGTTCGAGGGACAGGGGAGAATGAGCAGTTCTTC.

The rearrangement joins TRBV30 to TRBJ2-3; D call uncertain. CDR1 is GTSNPN and CDR2 is SVGIG in the germline V gene (reference sequence). V lost 1 base, J lost 11 bases, and 10 bases lay in between. The CDR3 sequence is 11 residues long. For the CDR3, the DNA is TGTGCCTGGAGTGGGGCCTATCGGCAGTATTTT. This translates into CAWSGAYRQYF.

CDR3 residues: CASSLKGGYEQYF. The CDR3 DNA follows: TGTGCCAGCAGCCTAAAGGGCGGGTACGAGCAGTACTTC. This chain joins TRBV7-3 and TRBJ2-7; D possibly corresponds to TRBD2 (5 bases). Germline-derived CDR1 and CDR2 are SGHTA and FQGTGA. The CDR3 spans 13 residues. Deletions cut 5 bases from V and 4 bases from J, with 12 bases between.

A few counts support this clone. CDR3 region: CASSEEVAGGPLDTQYF. The CDR3 DNA is TGTGCCAGCAGTGAAGAAGTAGCGGGGGGGCCATTAGATACGCAGTATTTT. This sequence joins TRBV6-1 and TRBJ2-3; TRBD2 matches 11 bases. With 1 base clipped from V and 5 bases from J, the junction kept 8 bases outside the gene matches. Germline assignment: CDR1 MNHNS and CDR2 SASEGT. The CDR3 consists of 17 residues.